This T cell receptor beta chain was obtained from a study of monozygotic twins with inflammatory bowel disease (dated by TCRdb to the late 2010s). In the study overall: A total of 28 monozygotic twin pairs were included in the full study, comprising nine German pairs (four IBD-concordant, five IBD-discordant) and 19 IBD-discordant Danish pairs. Each individual had, on average, about 151 000 unique TCRalpha sequences and 181 000 unique TCRbeta sequences available for analysis. Disease-associated traits were sought mainly through comparisons between IBD patients and their genetically identical healthy co-twins within discordant pairs. The investigation overall reported the following: No difference in repertoire similarity was observed between concordant and discordant twins, possibly owing to limited statistical power. Compared with healthy twins, IBD patients had fewer clonotypes in common with other individuals, a difference most pronounced in patients showing signs of disease activity. TCRbeta repertoire diversity, by inverse Simpson index, was decreased in IBD patients compared with their healthy co-twins. Distinction between different T cell subtypes could not be achieved in the analysis. No single strong signal or clonotype linked to IBD turned up in the results, so the idea that one exists was not supported. Because patients received different immunosuppressive treatments, the repertoires may have picked up extra background noise and variability between individuals.

From each donor, an approximately 2.5 ml peripheral blood sample was drawn into PAXgene tubes and stored at -80 degrees C. Total RNA was isolated from whole blood with the PAXgene blood miRNA kit on an automated QIAcube, without T cell sorting. Deep TCRalpha and TCRbeta repertoire profiling with unique molecular barcoding was performed on peripheral blood of monozygotic twin pairs concordant or discordant for inflammatory bowel disease. Smoking habits were recorded for all twin pairs, with individuals classified as current, former or never smokers. Receptor amplification or capture employed 5' RACE. For each TCR library, approximately 3,700 ng of total RNA was used. cDNA was synthesized with SMARTScribe reverse transcriptase in eight separate reactions per sample. During cDNA synthesis, unique molecular identifiers containing a 6-nucleotide sample barcode were introduced by template switching. TCRalpha and TCRbeta cDNA was amplified by two nested PCRs of roughly 15 and 9 cycles, with bead purification after each PCR. Before amplification, the cDNA was treated with uracil DNA-glycosylase and purified using the QIAquick PCR purification kit. In the second PCR, Illumina TruSeq-compatible adapters and sample-specific barcodes were added. TapeStation and Qubit were used to check library quality and concentration, and around 4.5 ng of each library went into the pool. Sequencing of the pooled libraries was done on an Illumina HiSeq2500 single-index Rapid Run using custom sequencing primers and 2 x 100 bp reads. In the paper's pipeline: MiGEC version 1.2.6 was used for UMI-based consensus assembly to correct PCR and sequencing errors. MiXCR version 2.1.1 was used to carry out V(D)J alignment, clonotype assembly and CDR3 extraction. To normalise gene usage, clonotype sharing and MAIT/NKT TCR abundance, the top 1000, 10 000 and 20 000 clonotypes in each sample were analysed. Diversity was computed as the inverse Simpson index with the vegan R package after downsampling to 27 000 UMIs. Paired Mann-Whitney U tests were applied to discordant twin pairs, and Benjamini-Hochberg correction was used for multiple testing. TCRdb reprocessed the reads, so every CDR3 protein sequence counts as one entry and DNA is not shown. These V and J calls are TCRdb output, not the study's own analysis. The table for this sample records roughly 320,000 distinct CDR3 sequences. The ten largest account for 5.6% of the sample.

CDR1 and CDR2, looked up from the germline V gene, are MNHNS and SASEGT. Its CDR3 holds 15 amino acids, cysteine through phenylalanine. DNA for this receptor is not on file. Of note for this clonotype: The clone's antigen remains unknown.

The specimen was blood. The clonotype comes from a human donor with ulcerative colitis or Crohn's disease, or a healthy co-twin of an affected twin (not recorded which). The rearranged segments are TRBV6-1 and TRBJ1-2; with no DNA, the TCRdb D assignment of TRBD1 cannot be verified. The CDR3 region: CASTEGQGGNYGYTF.